The entry below gives a single T cell receptor (beta chain) sequence along with its context. The data derive from a study of blood T cell repertoires in COVID-19. Study-level information: Italy, Spain and the United States were the sources of the convalescent and acute COVID-19 samples. Sample material is recorded as cDNA or gDNA derived from T cells, B-cell-depleted T cells, or PBMCs.

Per the original methods: Amplification of reference gene primers provided the estimated nucleated cell counts. Sequenced by immunoSEQ multiplex PCR; TCRdb stores in-frame clones only, minus some. From that table come the V and J calls and clone size; the DNA was used to work out D and trimming. Among around 700,000 clones listed, 80% to 90% were seen once. Germline lookup yields CDR1 SGHAT and CDR2 FQNNGV. With 5 bases removed from V and 8 bases from J, the gap between germline ends came to 17 bases. The CDR3 loop spans 14 amino acids. The material sequenced was peripheral blood. The V call is TRBV11-2, the J call TRBJ2-3, with D tentatively TRBD2 (6 bases). The TCR comes from a woman between 18 and 30 years old with acute or convalescent COVID-19. The chain's CDR3 is CASSLLGGAFTQYF. CDR3 in DNA: TGTGCCAGCAGCCTCCTGGGCGGGGCCTTTACGCAGTATTTT. The full variable domain, with the rest looked up from reference TRBV11-2 and TRBJ2-3, is EAGVAQSPRYKIIEKRQSVAFWCNPISGHATLYWYQQILGQGPKLLIQFQNNGVVDDSQLPKDRFSAERLKGVDSTLKIQPAKLEDSAVYLCASSLLGGAFTQYFGPGTRLTVL.